These T cell receptor beta chains were read from a single sample in a study of T cell repertoires in cytomegalovirus infection. Each CDR3 protein is one row after TCRdb ran MiXCR on the reads. The sample lists roughly 600,000 distinct CDR3 sequences, 20% to 25% occurring once. The sequencing input was CD8+ T cells from PBMCs. These receptor sequences come from a human donor in good health (CMV status not recorded). Some clones in this sample may be carry-over from other donors' samples. Both conserved end residues are part of each CDR3. The D gene is left open where the match is weak. Clone size is shown for a subset of rows, as once, few, many or a class of expanded clone.

>TRBV2|.|12|TRBJ2-5|few
TGTGCCAGCCCTCGGAGGGGGGAGACCCAGTACTTC
CASPRRGETQYF
>TRBV7-2|.|20|TRBJ2-4|many
TGTGCCAGCAGCTCCCACCCAAATTACAGGGAACTGTACGACAAAAACATTCAGTACTTC
CASSSHPNYRELYDKNIQYF
>TRBV19|.|13|TRBJ1-1|.
TGTGCCAGTCATGAGTTGGGGAACACTGAAGCTTTCTTT
CASHELGNTEAFF
>TRBV6-1|.|14|TRBJ1-6|many
TGTGCCAGCAGGGAGGATGCGGGAAATTCACCCCTCCACTTT
CASREDAGNSPLHF
>TRBV20-1|.|15|TRBJ1-2|.
TGCAGTGCACAAGATTTCGGGATTTCTAACTATGGCTACACCTTC
CSAQDFGISNYGYTF
>TRBV7-9|.|13|TRBJ2-1|many
TGTGCCAGCAGCCGAGTTATGGCCAATGAGCAGTTCTTC
CASSRVMANEQFF
>TRBV20-1|.|15|TRBJ2-1|.
TGCAGTGCTAGAGATCTCGCCACCGTGGTCTATGAGCAGTTCTTC
CSARDLATVVYEQFF
>TRBV20-1|.|14|TRBJ2-5|once
TGCAGTGCTAGAGAGACCGGGTCCCAAGAGACCCAGTACTTC
CSARETGSQETQYF
>TRBV7-3|.|14|TRBJ1-3|many
TGTGCCAGCAGCCCCACCCTGGGGTCGGACACCATATATTTT
CASSPTLGSDTIYF
>TRBV10-3|TRBD2|15|TRBJ2-1|.
TGTGCCATCAGTGAGTTAGCGGGGGGCCGTAGTGAGCAGTTCTTC
CAISELAGGRSEQFF
>TRBV6-2/TRBV6-3|.|11|TRBJ1-1|many
TGTGCCAGCAGGGACAACACTGAAGCTTTCTTT
CASRDNTEAFF
>TRBV28|.|14|TRBJ1-1|many
TGTGCCAGCGGCGTCACCCGGGGAAACACTGAAGCTTTCTTT
CASGVTRGNTEAFF
>TRBV7-6|TRBD1|16|TRBJ2-1|many
TGTGCCAGCAGCTTAGCTCTGGGTACAGGGGGCAATGAGCAGTTCTTC
CASSLALGTGGNEQFF
>TRBV6-5|TRBD1|14|TRBJ1-1|many
TGTGCCAGCAGACCCGGGACAGGGGGCACTGAAGCTTTCTTT
CASRPGTGGTEAFF
>TRBV7-8|.|16|TRBJ1-4|.
TGTGCCAACAGCCCCCCGCAGGGAAGGACTAATGAAAAACTGTTTTTT
CANSPPQGRTNEKLFF
>TRBV6-4|.|13|TRBJ1-6|few
TGTGCCAGCAGTGAAGTAGGGACTTCACCCCTCCACTTT
CASSEVGTSPLHF
>TRBV6-2/TRBV6-3|TRBD1|18|TRBJ2-4|.
TGTGCCAGCAGTTACGAAAGGACAGGATCTCTAGCCAAAAACATTCAGTACTTC
CASSYERTGSLAKNIQYF
>TRBV2|.|13|TRBJ1-2|few
TGTGCCAGCCTAGGGAAGCCCCGTAATGGCTACACCTTC
CASLGKPRNGYTF
>TRBV28|.|20|TRBJ1-5|.
TGTGCCAGCAGTTTAGAACCCCAAGGGCGACAGGTTAATAGCAATCAGCCCCAGCATTTT
CASSLEPQGRQVNSNQPQHF
>TRBV20-1|.|13|TRBJ1-4|.
TGCAGTGTTCTATTCATGGACCAAGAAAAACTGTTTTTT
CSVLFMDQEKLFF
>TRBV10-3|TRBD2|15|TRBJ2-7|few
TGTGCCATCACCACAACTAGCGGGAACTCCTACGAGCAGTACTTC
CAITTTSGNSYEQYF
>TRBV12-3/TRBV12-4|TRBD1|14|TRBJ2-7|.
TGTGCCAGCAGCTCAGACAGGGTTTCGGACGAGCAGTACTTC
CASSSDRVSDEQYF
>TRBV5-1|TRBD2|18|TRBJ2-1|.
TGCGCCAGCAGCTTGGCGCTAGCGGGGGGCACCCCCTGCAATGAGCAGTTCTTC
CASSLALAGGTPCNEQFF
>TRBV4-1|TRBD2|14|TRBJ2-5|few
TGCGCCAGCAGCCAAGATTCGGGGGGGGAGACCCAGTACTTC
CASSQDSGGETQYF